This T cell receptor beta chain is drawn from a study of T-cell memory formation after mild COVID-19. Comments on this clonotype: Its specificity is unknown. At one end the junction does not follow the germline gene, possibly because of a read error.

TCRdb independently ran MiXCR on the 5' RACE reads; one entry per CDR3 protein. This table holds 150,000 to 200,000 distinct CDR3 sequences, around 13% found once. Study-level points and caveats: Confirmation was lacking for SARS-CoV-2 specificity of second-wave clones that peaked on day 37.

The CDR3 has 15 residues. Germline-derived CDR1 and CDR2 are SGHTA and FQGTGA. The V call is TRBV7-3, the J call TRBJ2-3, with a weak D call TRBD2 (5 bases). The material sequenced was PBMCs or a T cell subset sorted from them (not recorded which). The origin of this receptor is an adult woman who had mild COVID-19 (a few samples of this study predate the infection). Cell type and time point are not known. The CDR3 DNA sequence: TGTGCCAGCAGCCCCCACGGGGAAGGCACAGATACGCAGTGTTTT. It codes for CASSPHGEGTDTQCF.